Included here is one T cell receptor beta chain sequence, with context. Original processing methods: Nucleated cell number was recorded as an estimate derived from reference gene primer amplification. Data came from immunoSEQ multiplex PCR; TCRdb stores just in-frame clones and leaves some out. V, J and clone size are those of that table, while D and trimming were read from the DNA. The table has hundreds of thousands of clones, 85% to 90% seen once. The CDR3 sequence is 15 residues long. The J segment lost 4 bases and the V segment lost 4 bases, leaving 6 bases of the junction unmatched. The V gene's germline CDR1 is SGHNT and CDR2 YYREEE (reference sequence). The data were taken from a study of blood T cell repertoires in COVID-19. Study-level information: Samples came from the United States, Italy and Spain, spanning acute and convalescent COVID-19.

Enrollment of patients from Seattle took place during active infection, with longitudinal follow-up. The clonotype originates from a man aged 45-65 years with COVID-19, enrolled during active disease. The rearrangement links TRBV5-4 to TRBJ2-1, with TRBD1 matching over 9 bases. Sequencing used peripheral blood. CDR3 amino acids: CASSRRDRVYNEQFF. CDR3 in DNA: TGTGCCAGCAGCCGCCGGGACAGGGTGTACAATGAGCAGTTCTTC.